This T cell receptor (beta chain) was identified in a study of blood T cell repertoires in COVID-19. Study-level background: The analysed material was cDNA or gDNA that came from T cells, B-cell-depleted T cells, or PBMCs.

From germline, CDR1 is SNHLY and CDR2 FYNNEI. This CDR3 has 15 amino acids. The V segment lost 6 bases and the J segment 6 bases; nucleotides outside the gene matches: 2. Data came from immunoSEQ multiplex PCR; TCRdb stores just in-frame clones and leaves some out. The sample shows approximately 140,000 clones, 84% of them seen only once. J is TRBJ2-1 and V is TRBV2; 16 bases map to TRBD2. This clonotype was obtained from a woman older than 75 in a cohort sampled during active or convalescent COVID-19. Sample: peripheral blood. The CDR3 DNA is TGTGCCAGCAGAGGGACTAGCGGGGGGGCCAATGAGCAGTTCTTC. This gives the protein CASRGTSGGANEQFF. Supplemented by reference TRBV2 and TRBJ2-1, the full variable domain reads EPEVTQTPSHQVTQMGQEVILRCVPISNHLYFYWYRQILGQKVEFLVSFYNNEISEKSEIFDDQFSVERPDGSNFTLKIRSTKLEDSAMYFCASRGTSGGANEQFFGPGTRLTVL.